This TCR beta chain originates from a study of cytomegalovirus exposure and HLA in healthy donors. Whole-study findings and limits: In a later analysis, HLA-C alleles had the fewest associated TCRs, DRB1 alleles the most. TCR beta V segments were, for the most part, productive about 87% or about 30% of the time in an earlier analysis.

The study ran its PCR with 60 Vbeta and 13 Jbeta primers. The method was immunoSEQ multiplex PCR; TCRdb's version includes in-frame clones alone and lacks a portion of them. Counted here are about 75,000 clones, roughly 84% occurring once; the ten biggest clones make up approximately 17%. A note on this clone: Its antigen remains unidentified.

Germline CDR1 is SGHTA and CDR2 is FQGNSA. The CDR3 loop spans 16 amino acids. The J segment lost 1 base and the V segment lost 5 bases, leaving 9 bases of the junction unmatched. This rearrangement joins TRBV7-2 to TRBJ2-7; 9 nucleotides match TRBD1. This clonotype was sampled from a man in his 70s in good health and CMV-seropositive. The source material was PBMCs. The CDR3 reads CASSPRWDRVSYEQYF. The CDR3 coding sequence is TGTGCCAGCAGCCCCCGCTGGGACAGGGTATCCTACGAGCAGTACTTC.